One TCR beta chain is described in this entry. The sample holds many counts of this clonotype. Its antigen is currently not known. Per-base quality was not reported, and no clone a single base away is much larger than it. These data originate in a study of T cells in Graves' hyperthyroidism and ophthalmopathy (dated by TCRdb to the late 2010s). A note on the overall study: Peripheral blood was sampled at the time of initial diagnosis, prior to any treatment. Thyroid tissue and blood T-cell repertoires from six Graves' hyperthyroidism patients were also compared in the study. After blood sampling, hyperthyroidism patients were treated with methimazole at a starting dose of 30 mg daily, and ophthalmopathy patients were treated with high-dose intravenous methylprednisolone. Prospective prediction of ophthalmopathy was tested in an independent validation cohort of 18 to 20 hyperthyroidism patients and 15 to 17 patients who later progressed to ophthalmopathy. The 100 discovery patients were randomly split 7:3 into training and test sets. TCR Vbeta CDR3 sequencing of roughly 140 peripheral blood samples (fewer than 45 ophthalmopathy, approximately 80 hyperthyroidism and about 17 progressor patients) is reported in the paper. TCR V-J signatures able to tell the groups apart were searched for in a discovery cohort of about a hundred patients, of whom approximately 40 had Graves' ophthalmopathy and 57 had stable Graves' hyperthyroidism. The paper's findings and limits, for the study overall: Sample size was not statistically predetermined, and investigators were not blinded to group allocation. Ophthalmopathy was separated from stable hyperthyroidism by a 13 V-J signature model, with approximately 85% sensitivity and just over 81% specificity obtained in cross-validation and 80%/75% obtained in testing. In validation, the model predicted progression to ophthalmopathy with over 60% sensitivity and about 72% specificity, a median of 6.5 months before onset. Blood samples also contained most of the expanded thyroid clonotypes (frequency above 0.001), which suggests that blood repertoires may reflect thyroid immune responses.

Stable Graves' hyperthyroidism was defined as no progression to ophthalmopathy during 18 months of follow-up. Hyperthyroidism patients were newly diagnosed, had a disease duration of under 2 months, and were aged 18 to 65 years. The study excluded patients with uncontrolled infections, other autoimmune diseases, pregnancy or lactation. Diagnoses relied on clinical symptoms, serum thyroxine and TRAb, thyroid ultrasound and orbital computed tomography. Ficoll-Paque density gradient centrifugation was used to isolate PBMCs from around 10 ml of fresh peripheral blood. Total RNA was extracted with Trizol reagent, and quality was checked on an Agilent 2100 Bioanalyzer. TCR beta CDR3 regions were amplified from RNA transcripts. For the first round of RT-PCR on the TCR CDR3, the HTBI primer set was used together with the Qiagen OneStep RT-PCR kit. The libraries were constructed in a second round of multiplex PCR and then size-selected and purified. Sequencing of the libraries was done on an Illumina HiSeq2000 using paired-end 100 bp reads. The published analysis was carried out like this. SOAPnuke was used to process the raw data, throwing out any read that contained adapters or uncalled bases, had a mean Phred below 15, or lacked an exact constant-primer or identifier match. High-quality paired reads were merged with COPE v1.2.5, and unique nucleotide sequences were defined as clonotypes. Clonotypes were aligned to IMGT TRBV, TRBD and TRBJ reference segments using MiTCR v1.1. The analysis included only V-J combinations with a frequency above 0.0001, which together covered 98% to 99.2% of the repertoires. The TCS score was defined as the ratio of F50 (clonal expansion) to E x V (chaos), calculated using BLOSUM62-based TCRdist between CDR3 peptides within each V-J. Welch's t-statistics and random forest reduced several hundred V-J features to 13, which were used in a naive Bayes classifier (R e1071). The raw public reads went through TCRdb reprocessing: fastp at Q25, MiXCR clone calling, in-frame beta chains kept. For every CDR3 protein sequence, its rows merge into one entry that carries the most common genes and DNA. The V and J calls, along with clone size, are taken from TCRdb and not from the paper's own processing. In this sample the table shows some 300,000 distinct CDR3 sequences, roughly an eighth of which occur a single time. The biggest ten clones account for around 8% of the sample.

As encoded in the germline V gene, CDR1 is SGHVS while CDR2 is FNYEAQ. The cysteine opens and the phenylalanine closes a CDR3 of 14 amino acids. The read is trimmed to its CDR3 DNA, 42 bases read in frame from base 1. V loses 5 bases, J loses 4 bases, and the germline ends lie 14 bases apart. What was sequenced was blood. The chain is made from TRBV7-6 and TRBJ1-1; the D gene remains uncertain. The receptor's source is a woman between 40 and 55 years old with Graves' hyperthyroidism. The DNA sequence is TGTGCCAGCAGCCCTGTTGTCGGAGGCACTGAAGCTTTCTTT. It translates to CASSPVVGGTEAFF. Where the CDR3 stops, the reference TRBV7-6 and TRBJ1-1 genes take over; the full variable domain is GAGVSQSPRYKVTKRGQDVALRCDPISGHVSLYWYRQALGQGPEFLTYFNYEAQQDKSGLPNDRFSAERPEGSISTLTIQRTEQRDSAMYRCASSPVVGGTEAFFGQGTRLTVV.